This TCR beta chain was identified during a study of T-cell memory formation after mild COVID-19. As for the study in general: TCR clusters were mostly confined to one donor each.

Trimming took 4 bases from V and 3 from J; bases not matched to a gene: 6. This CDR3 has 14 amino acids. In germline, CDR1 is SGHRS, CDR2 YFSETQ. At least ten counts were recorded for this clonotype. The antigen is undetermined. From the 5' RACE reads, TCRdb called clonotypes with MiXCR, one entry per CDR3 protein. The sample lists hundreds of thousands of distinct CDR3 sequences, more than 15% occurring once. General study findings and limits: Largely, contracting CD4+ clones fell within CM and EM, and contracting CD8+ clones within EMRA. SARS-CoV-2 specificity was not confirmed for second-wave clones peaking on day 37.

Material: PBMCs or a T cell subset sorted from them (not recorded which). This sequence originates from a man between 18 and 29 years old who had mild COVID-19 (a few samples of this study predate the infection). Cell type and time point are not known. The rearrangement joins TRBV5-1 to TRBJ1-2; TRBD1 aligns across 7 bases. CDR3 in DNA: TGCGCCAGCAGCCCCCTAGGACAGGACTATGGCTACACCTTC. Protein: CASSPLGQDYGYTF.